In its sample, the clone carrying this TCR beta chain was seen a few times. The repertoire was sequenced with immunoSEQ multiplex PCR; TCRdb's copy has only in-frame clones and lacks some. The sample includes roughly 100,000 clones, about 76% seen only once; the top ten take roughly 21%. This specimen belongs to a study of blood T cell repertoires in COVID-19. V was shortened by 5 bases and J by 5 bases, with 13 bases between the two germline ends. Germline-derived CDR1 and CDR2 are MNHNY and SVGAGI (reference sequence). The CDR3 loop spans 15 amino acids. The receptor was derived from a woman aged 70 to 79 with acute or convalescent COVID-19. The V and J genes are TRBV6-6 and TRBJ1-6; D call uncertain. The sample was peripheral blood. The CDR3 protein is CASSLQTENNSPLHF. Written as DNA, the CDR3 is TGTGCCAGCAGTCTTCAGACGGAGAATAATTCACCCCTCCACTTT.